What follows is one T cell receptor (beta chain) and its context. The sample belongs to a study of tumor T cells in aggressive B-cell lymphoma. Profiled with immunoSEQ multiplex PCR; TCRdb holds only in-frame clones, not every one. The profile shows 2,000 or so clones, 90% of them singletons. The CDR3 is 14 residues long. Germline V gene data show CDR1 as SEHNR and CDR2 as FQNEAQ (reference sequence). V shed 6 bases and J shed 10 bases, with 18 bases lying between them. Sequenced input: tumor tissue. V is TRBV7-9 and J is TRBJ1-4, with D unclear. This TCR was sampled from an adult with diffuse large B cell lymphoma. DNA for the CDR3: TGTGCCAGCAGGCCCCACACCCACGATGCAAAACTGTTTTTT. Its protein is CASRPHTHDAKLFF.